This entry lists 23 T cell receptor beta chains sequenced from one sample in a study of T-cell reconstitution after alpha-beta-depleted transplantation in children. TCRbeta library preparation incorporated unique molecular identifiers. TCRdb redid the calling of the PCR reads with MiXCR, one entry per CDR3 protein. Of more than 75,000 distinct CDR3 sequences detected, about 25% appear once; the ten largest clones hold about 20%. The specimen was PBMCs, collected before TCRalphabeta/CD19-depleted stem cell transplant. The receptors shown here come from a boy between 2 and 15 years old with acute lymphoblastic leukemia, due to receive a stem cell transplant.

Only a few counts were recorded for this clonotype. This rearrangement joins TRBV28 to TRBJ2-1; no clear D gene. Trimming took off 6 bases at V and 10 bases at J, with 13 bases between the two ends. This CDR3 comprises 12 residues. Germline loops: CDR1 MDHEN, CDR2 SYDVKM. CDR3 DNA: TGTGCCAGCAGAGGACCCCTTGGAGAGCAGTTCTTC. Translating gives CASRGPLGEQFF.

A note on this clonotype: The CDR3 does not end in the conserved phenylalanine or tryptophan, so this is likely a read error. V usage is TRBV2 and J usage is TRBJ2-7; D not resolved. Germline lookup yields CDR1 SNHLY and CDR2 FYNNEI. The CDR3 sequence is 15 residues long. The V gene lost 5 bases and the J gene lost 0 bases, with 14 bases spanning the gap. CDR3 sequence (DNA): TGTGCCAGCAGTCTGACGGCTACGAGCTCCTACGAGCAGTACTTG. Amino acids: CASSLTATSSYEQYL.

This clonotype was picked up a small number of times. The V gene is TRBV12-3 or TRBV12-4, the J gene TRBJ1-5; 8 positions match TRBD1. The CDR3 runs 15 residues. Unmatched junction bases numbered 6, after V lost 1 base and J lost 7 bases. CDR3 in DNA: TGTGCCAGCAGTTTAGAGGCAGGGGGCTTACAGCCCCAGCATTTT. Its protein product is CASSLEAGGLQPQHF.

In its sample, this clonotype was seen many times. The chain carries TRBV5-5 and TRBJ1-3, with 7 bases identical to TRBD1. V dropped 1 base and J dropped 1; count of bases not matched to a gene: 2. From germline, CDR1 is SGHKS and CDR2 YYEKEE (reference sequence). The CDR3 loop spans 15 amino acids. The CDR3 loop is CASSLRGQSGNTIYF. The CDR3 bases are TGTGCCAGCAGCTTGAGGGGGCAATCTGGAAACACCATATATTTT.

This sequence joins TRBV7-2 and TRBJ2-3; D is perhaps TRBD1 (5 bases). The V end lost 5 bases, the J end lost 6 bases, and 9 bases lay between the germline ends. The germline gives CDR1 SGHTA, CDR2 FQGNSA. This CDR3 contains 12 residues. The CDR3 reads CASSPPGDTQYF. The CDR3 bases are TGTGCCAGCAGCCCCCCAGGGGATACGCAGTATTTT.

This chain connects TRBV5-1 to TRBJ1-1, with D possibly matching TRBD1 (5 bases). Germline CDR1 and CDR2: SGHRS and YFSETQ. V was shortened by 2 bases and J by 3 bases, with 20 bases between the two germline ends. This CDR3 region has 17 residues. The CDR3 loop is CASSFLGGSGADTEAFF. As DNA, the CDR3 is TGCGCCAGCAGCTTTCTCGGGGGGTCTGGAGCTGACACTGAAGCTTTCTTT.

This chain joins TRBV5-5 and TRBJ2-1; D call uncertain. V lost 0 bases to trimming and J lost 4 bases, with 11 bases between them. Germline assignment: CDR1 SGHKS and CDR2 YYEKEE (reference sequence). The CDR3 spans 15 residues. The CDR3 sequence: CASSLGALGYNEQFF. CDR3 sequence (DNA): TGTGCCAGCAGCTTGGGGGCCCTCGGGTACAATGAGCAGTTCTTC.

There are a few counts of this clonotype. The chain couples TRBV15 to TRBJ1-1; TRBD1 might be the D (6 bases). Germline V gene sequence: CDR1 LNHNV, CDR2 YYDKDF (reference sequence). The CDR3 loop spans 13 amino acids. Trimming took 7 bases from V and 5 from J, leaving 14 bases between them. In DNA form, the CDR3 reads TGTGCCACCAATCAGGGGCTGGGGACTGAAGCTTTCTTT. This translates into CATNQGLGTEAFF.

The chain recombines TRBV7-2 with TRBJ2-2; D ambiguous. The ends were cut back, 4 bases at V and 2 bases at J, with 11 bases in the middle. Germline CDR1 SGHTA, CDR2 FQGNSA. There are 15 residues in the CDR3. The CDR3 here is CASSSPRRNTGELFF. The CDR3 region has the DNA TGTGCCAGCAGCTCCCCCCGGCGAAACACCGGGGAGCTGTTTTTT. The full variable domain, rest sourced from reference TRBV7-2 and TRBJ2-2, is GAGVSQSPSNKVTEKGKDVELRCDPISGHTALYWYRQSLGQGLEFLIYFQGNSAPDKSGLPSDRFSAERTGGSVSTLTIQRTQQEDSAVYLCASSSPRRNTGELFFGEGSRLTVL.

The chain links TRBV6-4 to TRBJ1-6; D perhaps matches TRBD1 (5 bases). The length of the CDR3 is 13 residues. V was clipped by 6 bases and J by 8 bases, with 11 bases between them. Germline V lookup: CDR1 MRHNA, CDR2 SNTAGT. The CDR3 is CASRAGTYSPLHF. CDR3 nucleotide sequence: TGTGCCAGCAGGGCAGGGACTTATTCACCCCTCCACTTT.

This chain links TRBV6-1 with TRBJ2-3; tentatively, D is TRBD2 (6 bases). Germline CDR1 and CDR2: MNHNS and SASEGT. V shed 1 base and J shed 4 bases, with 12 bases lying between them. This CDR3 spans 15 amino acids. The DNA of the CDR3 is TGTGCCAGCAGTGAAGAAAGCGGAGGGGCAGATACGCAGTATTTT. Protein product: CASSEESGGADTQYF.

This clonotype has more than one count but fewer than ten. The genes are TRBV15 and TRBJ2-7; D uncertain. The V gene lost 1 base and the J gene lost 3 bases, with 7 bases spanning the gap. The CDR3 consists of 13 residues. Per germline, CDR1 LNHNV and CDR2 YYDKDF (reference sequence). CDR3 nucleotides: TGTGCCACCAGCAGAGCGGGCTTCTACGAGCAGTACTTC. It yields the protein CATSRAGFYEQYF. The variable domain in full, with the rest retrieved from reference TRBV15 and TRBJ2-7, is DAMVIQNPRYQVTQFGKPVTLSCSQTLNHNVMYWYQQKSSQAPKLLFHYYDKDFNNEADTPDNFQSRRPNTSFCFLDIRSPGLGDTAMYLCATSRAGFYEQYFGPGTRLTVT.

The J gene is TRBJ2-7, the V gene TRBV28, with 7 nucleotides matching TRBD1. J lost 2 bases, V lost 6 bases, and 10 bases had no gene match. The CDR3 sequence is 15 residues long. Per the germline V gene, CDR1 is MDHEN and CDR2 is SYDVKM. CDR3 sequence: CASRPSGTATYEQYF. The CDR3 nucleotides read TGTGCCAGCAGGCCCTCCGGGACAGCGACCTACGAGCAGTACTTC.

This clonotype has at least ten counts. The genes are TRBV5-5 and TRBJ1-5, with D unclear. This CDR3 has 15 residues. The V end lost 4 bases, the J end lost 0 bases, and 11 bases lay between the germline ends. CDR1 is SGHKS, CDR2 YYEKEE, per germline (reference sequence). The CDR3 DNA is TGTGCCAGCAGCGTCCTGTTTGCTAGCAATCAGCCCCAGCATTTT. It is translated as CASSVLFASNQPQHF.

This clonotype was seen only a few times. This rearrangement joins TRBV12-3 or TRBV12-4 to TRBJ2-5; TRBD2 aligns across 7 bases. This CDR3 is built from 17 residues. Trimming cost V 7 bases and J 4 bases; bases outside gene matches: 18. CDR3 sequence reads: CASTSPASGGVGETQYF. The DNA of the CDR3 is TGTGCCAGCACCTCCCCGGCTAGCGGAGGGGTTGGAGAGACCCAGTACTTC.

This clonotype was found many times. The DNA for the CDR3 is TGCAGCGTAGAGGCCCCTAACAGCTACGAGCAGTACTTC. Encoded protein: CSVEAPNSYEQYF. The chain joins TRBV29-1 to TRBJ2-7, with no clear D. Trimming took off 6 bases at V and 3 bases at J, with 15 bases between the two ends. Germline V lookup: CDR1 SQVTM, CDR2 ANQGSEA. This CDR3 is built from 13 residues.

This clonotype appeared once. V usage is TRBV20-1 and J usage is TRBJ2-3; 7 bases fit TRBD2. Germline loops: CDR1 DFQATT, CDR2 SNEGSKA (reference sequence). J was trimmed by 2 bases and V by 0 bases; bases with no gene match: 8. The CDR3 runs 16 residues. This CDR3 is CSARDFGAGTTDTQYF. In DNA, the CDR3 is TGCAGTGCTAGAGATTTCGGAGCGGGGACCACAGATACGCAGTATTTT.

This clonotype turned up a few times. The chain combines TRBV5-1 with TRBJ2-3; D remains ambiguous. The V gene lost 4 bases and the J gene lost 0 bases, with 9 bases spanning the gap. The CDR3 sequence is 14 residues long. Germline-derived CDR1 and CDR2 are SGHRS and YFSETQ. This CDR3 reads CASSPSASTDTQYF. The CDR3 nucleotides read TGCGCCAGCAGCCCTTCTGCTAGCACAGATACGCAGTATTTT.

This chain uses TRBV7-2 with TRBJ2-5, with D unclear. The V end lost 0 bases, the J end lost 2 bases, and 7 bases lay between the germline ends. The CDR3 spans 14 residues. Germline-derived CDR1 and CDR2 are SGHTA and FQGNSA. The CDR3 nucleotides read TGTGCCAGCAGCTTAGCTTGGGGTCAAGAGACCCAGTACTTC. The encoded protein is CASSLAWGQETQYF.

This sequence joins TRBV28 and TRBJ1-1; maybe TRBD1 (6 bases). V was cut by 2 bases and J by 3 bases, with 19 bases left in between. Germline values: CDR1 MDHEN, CDR2 SYDVKM. CDR3 length: 17 amino acids. The CDR3 region has the DNA TGTGCCAGCAGTTTACGAGTTTATCAGGGGCCGGACACTGAAGCTTTCTTT. Its protein product is CASSLRVYQGPDTEAFF. Looking up the rest from reference TRBV28 and TRBJ1-1 gives the full variable domain: DVKVTQSSRYLVKRTGEKVFLECVQDMDHENMFWYRQDPGLGLRLIYFSYDVKMKEKGDIPEGYSVSREKKERFSLILESASTNQTSMYLCASSLRVYQGPDTEAFFGQGTRLTVV.

This clonotype was seen just once. This chain joins TRBV20-1 and TRBJ2-2, with no clear D. The V end lost 6 bases, the J end lost 3 bases, and 20 bases lay between the germline ends. CDR3 length: 16 residues. Germline CDR1 reads DFQATT; CDR2 reads SNEGSKA (reference sequence). CDR3 amino acids: CSASRHLTTDTGELFF. CDR3 nucleotides: TGCAGTGCCAGTCGACACCTCACGACGGACACCGGGGAGCTGTTTTTT.

V and J are TRBV29-1 and TRBJ1-2; no reliable D call. The CDR3 runs 15 residues. V was shortened by 0 bases and J by 0 bases, with 11 bases between the two germline ends. Germline V gives CDR1 SQVTM, CDR2 ANQGSEA. The CDR3 coding sequence is TGCAGCGTTGAAGATCCATGGATAGCTAACTATGGCTACACCTTC. Translating gives CSVEDPWIANYGYTF.

This clonotype was seen more than once but under ten times. The CDR3 sequence is CASSEGPTTSYEQYF. DNA of the CDR3: TGTGCCAGCAGCGAGGGACCTACTACCTCCTACGAGCAGTACTTC. The chain carries TRBV9 and TRBJ2-7; possibly TRBD1 or TRBD2 for D (5 bases each). This CDR3 is 15 amino acids long. The V gene's germline CDR1 is SGDLS and CDR2 YYNGEE. The V and J ends lost 3 bases and 0 bases respectively, with 13 bases between them.